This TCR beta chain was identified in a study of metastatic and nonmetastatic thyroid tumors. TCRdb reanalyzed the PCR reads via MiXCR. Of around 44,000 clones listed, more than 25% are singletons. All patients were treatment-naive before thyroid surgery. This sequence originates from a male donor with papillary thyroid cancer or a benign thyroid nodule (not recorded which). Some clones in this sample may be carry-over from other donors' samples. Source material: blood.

CDR3 DNA: TGTGCCAGCAGCCCCTACAGGGTGGGATCCGATCAGTACTTC. This sequence encodes CASSPYRVGSDQYF. The chain employs TRBV6-1 and TRBJ2-7, with D perhaps TRBD1 (6 bases). Deletions cut 6 bases from V and 10 bases from J, with 22 bases between. Germline lookup yields CDR1 MNHNS and CDR2 SASEGT. The CDR3 has 14 residues.